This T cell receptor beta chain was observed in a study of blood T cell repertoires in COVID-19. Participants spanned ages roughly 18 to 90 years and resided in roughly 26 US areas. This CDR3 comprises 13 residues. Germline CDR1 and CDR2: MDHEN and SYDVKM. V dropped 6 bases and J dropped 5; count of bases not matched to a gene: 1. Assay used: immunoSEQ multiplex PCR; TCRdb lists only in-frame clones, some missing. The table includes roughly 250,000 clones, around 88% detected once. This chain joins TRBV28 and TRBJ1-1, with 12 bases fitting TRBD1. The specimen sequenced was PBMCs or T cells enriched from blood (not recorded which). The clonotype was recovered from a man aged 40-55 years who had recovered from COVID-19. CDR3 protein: CASRGQGATEAFF. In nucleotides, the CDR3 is TGTGCCAGCAGGGGACAGGGGGCGACTGAAGCTTTCTTT.